Given below is one T cell receptor (beta chain) in context. What it recognizes is unknown. The treatment here: approximately nine-day PBMC culture with coronavirus spike peptide pools or control peptides (ViraFEST assay). Patients returned positive PCR results between March and December 2020, earlier than US Alpha, Beta and Delta variants. This entry comes from a study of vaccination and CD4 T cells after COVID-19. Germline V gene sequence: CDR1 MNHEY, CDR2 SMNVEV (reference sequence). Trimming removed 4 bases at V and 1 base at J, with 7 bases between. The CDR3 covers 13 residues. Sequencing of the DNA from cultured CD4+ T cells was carried out with the Oncomine TCR Beta short-read assay. A single record per CDR3 protein comes from TCRdb applying MiXCR to the PCR reads. Of about 9,700 distinct CDR3 sequences detected, around 68% appear once; the ten largest clones hold roughly 35%.

This TCR was recovered from a human donor who had recovered from COVID-19. Sequenced sample: CD4+ T cells from blood, cultured in vitro. This chain uses TRBV27 with TRBJ1-1; no reliable D call. The DNA for the CDR3 is TGTGCCAGCAGTTGGACGGAGAACACTGAAGCTTTCTTT. It specifies CASSWTENTEAFF.